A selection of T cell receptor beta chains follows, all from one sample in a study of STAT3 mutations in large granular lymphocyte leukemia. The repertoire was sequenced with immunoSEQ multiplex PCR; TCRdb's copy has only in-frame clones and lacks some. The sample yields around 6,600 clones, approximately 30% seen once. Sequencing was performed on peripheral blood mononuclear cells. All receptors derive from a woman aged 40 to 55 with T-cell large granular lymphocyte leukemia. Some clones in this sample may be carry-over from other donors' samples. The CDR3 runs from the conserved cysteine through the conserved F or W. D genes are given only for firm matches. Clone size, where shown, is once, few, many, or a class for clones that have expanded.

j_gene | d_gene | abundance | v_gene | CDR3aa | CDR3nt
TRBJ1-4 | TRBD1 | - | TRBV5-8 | CASDRGTNEKLFF | TGTGCCAGCGACAGGGGAACTAATGAAAAACTGTTTTTT
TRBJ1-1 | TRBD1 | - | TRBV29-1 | CSVVGQGTEAFF | TGCAGCGTTGTGGGACAGGGAACTGAAGCTTTCTTT
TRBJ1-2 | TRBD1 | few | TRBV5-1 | CASSPDRGSYGYTF | TGCGCCAGCAGCCCGGACAGGGGGAGCTATGGCTACACCTTC
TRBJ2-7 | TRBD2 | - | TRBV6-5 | CASRIRTSGPYEQYF | TGTGCCAGCAGGATTCGGACTAGCGGACCCTACGAGCAGTACTTC
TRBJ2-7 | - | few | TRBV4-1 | CASSQAPELVGSSYEQYF | TGCGCCAGCAGCCAAGCCCCTGAGTTGGTTGGCAGTTCCTACGAGCAGTACTTC
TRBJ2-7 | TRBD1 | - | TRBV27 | CASSLPGQGVEQYF | TGTGCCAGCAGTTTACCGGGACAGGGTGTAGAGCAGTACTTC
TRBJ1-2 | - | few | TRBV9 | CASSSGTMDYGYTF | TGTGCCAGCAGCAGCGGGACAATGGACTATGGCTACACCTTC
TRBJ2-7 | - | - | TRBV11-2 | CASRPRRDLYEQYF | TGTGCCAGCAGGCCTCGGCGGGACCTTTACGAGCAGTACTTC
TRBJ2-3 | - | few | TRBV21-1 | CASSKLRRYSSTDTQYF | TGTGCCAGCAGCAAACTGCGGAGGTACTCTAGCACAGATACGCAGTATTTT
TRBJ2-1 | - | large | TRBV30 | CAWRDPRDYNEQFF | TGTGCCTGGAGGGACCCCAGGGACTACAATGAGCAGTTCTTC
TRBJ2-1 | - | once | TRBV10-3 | CAIVGDSSYNEQFF | TGTGCCATCGTGGGGGATAGCTCCTACAATGAGCAGTTCTTC
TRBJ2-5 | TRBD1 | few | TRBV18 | CASSPRTGSKETQYF | TGTGCCAGCTCACCACGGACAGGGTCCAAAGAGACCCAGTACTTC
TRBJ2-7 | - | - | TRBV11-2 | CASSPLRGSYEQYF | TGTGCCAGCAGCCCACTCCGCGGTTCCTACGAGCAGTACTTC
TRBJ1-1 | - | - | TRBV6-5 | CASSYDPARGNTEAFF | TGTGCCAGCAGTTACGACCCAGCCAGAGGGAACACTGAAGCTTTCTTT
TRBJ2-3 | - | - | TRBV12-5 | CASAKGGANTQYF | TGTGCTAGTGCCAAGGGGGGGGCCAATACGCAGTATTTT
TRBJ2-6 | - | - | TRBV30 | CAWSVFSLSGANVLTF | TGTGCCTGGAGTGTATTCTCCCTCTCTGGGGCCAACGTCCTGACTTTC
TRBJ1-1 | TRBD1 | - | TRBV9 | CASSTLTGGDVEAFF | TGTGCCAGCAGCACGCTGACAGGGGGCGACGTAGAAGCTTTCTTT
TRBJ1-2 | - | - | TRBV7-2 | CASSLGTYGYTF | TGTGCCAGCAGCTTAGGGACCTATGGCTACACCTTC
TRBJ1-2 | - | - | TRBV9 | CASSVGAGTVYGYTF | TGTGCCAGCAGCGTAGGGGCCGGGACCGTCTATGGCTACACCTTC
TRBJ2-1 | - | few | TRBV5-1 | CASSPRTDPTGGEQFF | TGCGCCAGCAGCCCAAGGACAGACCCAACTGGAGGTGAGCAGTTCTTC
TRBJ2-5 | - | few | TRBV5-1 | CASSPGASRAGTQYF | TGCGCCAGCAGCCCGGGGGCCAGCCGGGCAGGGACCCAGTACTTC
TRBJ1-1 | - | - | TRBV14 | CASSQGGALGTEAFF | TGTGCCAGCAGCCAAGGGGGGGCACTGGGGACTGAAGCTTTCTTT
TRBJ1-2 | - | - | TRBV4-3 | CASSQVAEFGDGYTF | TGCGCCAGCAGCCAAGTCGCAGAGTTCGGTGATGGCTACACCTTC
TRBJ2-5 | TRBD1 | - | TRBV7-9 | CASSDRGTGQETQYF | TGTGCCAGCAGCGACAGGGGGACAGGGCAAGAGACCCAGTACTTC
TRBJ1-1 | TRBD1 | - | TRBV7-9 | CASSPGGWSPLNTEAFF | TGTGCCAGCAGTCCAGGGGGTTGGTCTCCCTTGAACACTGAAGCTTTCTTT
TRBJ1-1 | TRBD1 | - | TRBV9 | CASSVGGTANTEAFF | TGTGCCAGCAGCGTAGGAGGGACAGCGAACACTGAAGCTTTCTTT
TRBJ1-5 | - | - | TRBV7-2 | CASSLDRFNQPQHF | TGTGCCAGCAGCTTAGACAGGTTCAATCAGCCCCAGCATTTT
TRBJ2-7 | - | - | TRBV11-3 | CASKRGSRYEQYF | TGTGCCAGCAAGAGGGGGTCCCGCTACGAGCAGTACTTC
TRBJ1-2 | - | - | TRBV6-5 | CASSYSSEQPNYGYTF | TGTGCCAGCAGTTACTCTTCCGAACAGCCTAACTATGGCTACACCTTC
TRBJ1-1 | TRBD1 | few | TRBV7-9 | CASSSPTGGRTEAFF | TGTGCCAGCAGCTCCCCGACAGGGGGCAGGACTGAAGCTTTCTTT
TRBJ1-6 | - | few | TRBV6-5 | CASSYGTGISGSPLHF | TGTGCCAGCAGTTACGGTACCGGGATCAGTGGTTCACCCCTCCACTTT
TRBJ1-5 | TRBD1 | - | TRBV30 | CAWSLTGDQPQHF | TGTGCCTGGAGCCTGACAGGGGATCAGCCCCAGCATTTT
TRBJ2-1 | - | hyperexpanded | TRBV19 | CASSISGNNEQFF | TGTGCCAGTAGTATCAGCGGAAACAATGAGCAGTTCTTC
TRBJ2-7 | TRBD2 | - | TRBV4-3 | CASSQEMGPGTTCYF | TGCGCCAGCAGCCAAGAAATGGGCCCCGGGACTACTTGTTACTTC
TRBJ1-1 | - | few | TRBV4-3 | CASSQDFYPYTEAFF | TGCGCCAGCAGCCAAGACTTCTACCCATACACTGAAGCTTTCTTT
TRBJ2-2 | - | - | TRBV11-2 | CASSRAGYTGELFF | TGTGCCAGCAGCCGGGCGGGGTATACCGGGGAGCTGTTTTTT
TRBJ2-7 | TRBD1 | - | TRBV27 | CASSLGTGYPYEQYF | TGTGCCAGCAGTTTAGGGACAGGGTACCCCTACGAGCAGTACTTC
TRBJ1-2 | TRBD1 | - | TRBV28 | CASSLAHPAGGGDGYTF | TGTGCCAGCAGTTTGGCCCACCCCGCAGGGGGCGGTGATGGCTACACCTTC